A single sample gave rise to the 5 T cell receptor beta chains below, sequenced in a study of shared clonotypes between healthy human individuals. Some clones are missing from TCRdb's copy, which holds only in-frame ones; the method was immunoSEQ multiplex PCR. Found here are 2.3 million or so clones, 90% to 95% of them singletons; the top ten hold under 0.45%. Material for sequencing was naive CD4+ T cells from PBMCs. Subset defined: CD45RA+ positively selected. The receptors stem from a man aged 18 to 30 in good health. Some clones in this sample may be carry-over from other donors' samples.

The chain uses TRBV7-3 and TRBJ2-5, with D possibly TRBD1 on 5 matching bases. CDR3 length: 13 residues. The germline gives CDR1 SGHTA, CDR2 FQGTGA. V lost 5 bases, J lost 9 bases, and 16 bases lay in between. CDR3 loop: CASSPGQGASQYF. Written as DNA, the CDR3 is TGTGCCAGCAGCCCCGGACAAGGGGCGTCCCAGTACTTC. Together with reference TRBV7-3 and TRBJ2-5, the CDR3 gives the full variable domain: GAGVSQTPSNKVTEKGKYVELRCDPISGHTALYWYRQSLGQGPEFLIYFQGTGAADDSGLPNDRFFAVRPEGSVSTLKIQRTERGDSAVYLCASSPGQGASQYFGPGTRLLVL.

For this clone: Other nucleotide sequences in the sample specify the same CDR3. The CDR3 region has the DNA TGTGCCAGCAGTCTAGGGGGCGCGGGCTACAATGAGCAGTTCTTC. Translating gives CASSLGGAGYNEQFF. J is TRBJ2-1 and V is TRBV28, with TRBD1 identical over 7 bases. Germline lookup yields CDR1 MDHEN and CDR2 SYDVKM. This CDR3 is 15 amino acids long. V trimming: 5 bases; J trimming: 3 bases; junction bases outside the gene matches: 7.

The chain combines TRBV9 with TRBJ2-3; 10 bases map to TRBD2. In germline, CDR1 is SGDLS, CDR2 YYNGEE. This CDR3 spans 15 amino acids. The ends lost 3 bases at V and 4 bases at J; junction bases unmatched: 5. CDR3 residues: CASSAGTSVPDTQYF. CDR3 sequence (DNA): TGTGCCAGCAGCGCCGGGACTAGCGTTCCAGATACGCAGTATTTT.

V and J are TRBV11-2 and TRBJ2-1, with D perhaps matching TRBD2 (6 bases). The V gene lost 3 bases and the J gene lost 1 base, with 10 bases spanning the gap. This CDR3 comprises 15 residues. Germline CDR1 is SGHAT and CDR2 is FQNNGV. Here the CDR3 reads CASSLAGTSYNEQFF. The CDR3 bases are TGTGCCAGCAGCTTGGCGGGAACATCCTACAATGAGCAGTTCTTC.

The V call is TRBV18, the J call TRBJ2-1; the D gene could be TRBD1 or TRBD2 (5 bases each). Germline V gives CDR1 KGHSH, CDR2 LQKENI. Deletions cut 6 bases from V and 0 bases from J, with 15 bases between. The CDR3 sequence is 16 residues long. This CDR3 is CASSPPWGSSYNEQFF. In nucleotides, the CDR3 is TGTGCCAGCTCCCCGCCATGGGGGAGCTCCTACAATGAGCAGTTCTTC.